These 32 T cell receptor beta chains were all obtained from the same sample, sequenced in a study of T cell clonality in common variable immunodeficiency. Study-wide results and caveats: Reportedly, TCR beta sequences from common variable immunodeficiency showed fewer deletions and N-nucleotide insertions.

The antigens for these receptors are not known. The repertoire was sequenced with immunoSEQ multiplex PCR; TCRdb's copy has only in-frame clones and lacks some. The sample presents approximately 20,000 clones, none singletons. Sequences were obtained from peripheral blood mononuclear cells. These receptors originate from a human donor with common variable immunodeficiency.

This clone appeared a few times. The CDR3 is cut off 3 residues early in the read; its end comes from the germline J gene. V gene TRBV7-6 combines with J gene TRBJ2-1, with 9 bases matching TRBD2. This CDR3 spans 14 amino acids. Per germline, CDR1 SGHVS and CDR2 FNYEAQ. After removal of 5 bases from V and 8 bases from J, the junction contained 7 bases not matched to a gene. The sequenced CDR3 bases are TGTGCCAGCAGCACTCAACGACTAGCGGATGAG. Residues: CASSTQRLADE. The CDR3, in full, reads CASSTQRLADEQFF.

This clone has more than one count but fewer than ten. The read ends 3 residues before the CDR3 terminus; that terminus is restored from the germline J gene. The chain joins TRBV30 to TRBJ1-6; 7 nucleotides line up with TRBD1. Germline V CDR1 and CDR2: GTSNPN, SVGIG (reference sequence). The junction had 12 bases not matched to a gene; V was cut back by 0 bases and J by 7 bases. The CDR3 has 17 residues. CDR3 sequence: CAWSVGFKRQGNSPLHF. CDR3 DNA (partial): TGTGCCTGGAGTGTAGGATTTAAACGACAGGGAAATTCACCC.

This clone has only a few counts. The CDR3 goes on 3 residues after the read ends, and that part is filled in from the germline J gene. This rearrangement joins TRBV6-2 or TRBV6-3 to TRBJ2-3; D remains unclear. This CDR3 contains 12 residues. Per germline, CDR1 MNHEY and CDR2 SVGEGT. Here the CDR3 reads CASSPRGPTQYF. The covered CDR3 bases are TGTGCCAGCAGCCCCCGCGGTCCCACG.

Notes on this clone: The CDR3 end lies 3 residues beyond the end of the read and is filled in from the germline J gene. V and J are TRBV18 and TRBJ2-1; 9 positions match TRBD2. V shed 4 bases and J 8 bases; nucleotides not matched to a gene: 6. In germline, CDR1 is KGHSH, CDR2 LQKENI. The CDR3 consists of 14 residues. CDR3 sequence: CASSQNSGSDEQFF. CDR3 DNA (partial): TGTGCCAGCTCACAGAATAGCGGGAGCGATGAG.

This clone occurred many times. The missing CDR3 end, 3 residues past where the read stops, is filled in from the germline J gene. J is TRBJ2-6 and V is TRBV7-3; 7 bases agree with TRBD2. The CDR3 contains 17 residues. The J segment lost 0 bases and the V segment lost 3 bases, leaving 5 bases of the junction unmatched. The germline gives CDR1 SGHTA, CDR2 FQGTGA. The covered CDR3 bases are TGTGCCAGCAGCTTTCAGCGGGGATCCTCTGGGGCCAACGTC. This translates into CASSFQRGSSGANV. The whole CDR3 protein reads CASSFQRGSSGANVLTF.

This clone appeared a few times. The CDR3 end lies 3 residues beyond the end of the read and is filled in from the germline J gene. This rearrangement joins TRBV5-6 to TRBJ2-1; 8 positions agree with TRBD2. The germline V gene encodes CDR1 SGHDT and CDR2 YYEEEE. CDR3 length: 14 residues. The V segment lost 4 bases and the J segment 3 bases; nucleotides outside the gene matches: 3. The sequenced CDR3 bases are TGTGCCAGCAGCACCGGGACTAGCTACAATGAG. It translates to CASSTGTSYNE. The whole CDR3 reads CASSTGTSYNEQFF.

This clone was counted ten times or more. The observed sequence ends 3 residues before the CDR3 terminus, with the missing tail filled in from the germline J gene. The V call is TRBV5-6, the J call TRBJ1-5; 8 bases are shared with TRBD1. Germline CDR1 and CDR2: SGHDT and YYEEEE. The CDR3 totals 15 residues. The junction had 6 bases not matched to a gene; V was cut back by 3 bases and J by 4 bases. The CDR3 spells CASSYGQGLNQPQHF. The covered CDR3 bases are TGTGCCAGCAGCTACGGACAGGGCCTAAATCAGCCC.

This clone has at least ten counts. The CDR3 goes on 3 residues after the read ends, and that part is filled in from the germline J gene. The rearrangement links TRBV5-5 to TRBJ2-7, with a tentative D call TRBD1 (6 bases). With 6 bases removed from V and 5 bases from J, the gap between germline ends came to 15 bases. CDR1 is SGHKS and CDR2 is YYEKEE in the germline V gene (reference sequence). The CDR3 runs 13 residues. Partial CDR3 DNA: TGTGCCAGCAAAAAGGACAGTTTGGACGAG. Translated, it gives CASKKDSLDE. The full CDR3 reads CASKKDSLDEQYF.

This clone came up many times. The read halts 3 residues ahead of the CDR3 end, with the missing end drawn from the germline J gene. The V call is TRBV20-1, the J call TRBJ2-7, with TRBD2 matching over 10 bases. The CDR3 runs to 14 residues. With 1 base clipped from V and 2 bases from J, the junction kept 2 bases outside the gene matches. Germline CDR1 reads DFQATT; CDR2 reads SNEGSKA (reference sequence). Here the CDR3 reads CSARATSGTYEQYF. The part of the CDR3 DNA that was read is TGCAGTGCTAGAGCTACTAGCGGGACCTACGAG.

In the case of this clone: The DNA ends 3 residues before the CDR3 does, and the rest of the CDR3 is filled in from the germline J gene. The genes are TRBV20-1 and TRBJ2-1, with D possibly TRBD2 on 5 matching bases. V lost 1 base and J 6 bases, leaving 19 bases between the germline ends. Germline V gene data show CDR1 as DFQATT and CDR2 as SNEGSKA (reference sequence). The CDR3 has 16 residues. The CDR3 loop reads CSARVFRPSGINEQFF. CDR3 DNA, as far as it was read: TGCAGTGCTAGAGTCTTTAGACCGAGCGGCATCAATGAG.

The CDR3 is CSARDHVRQQETQYF. Partial CDR3 DNA: TGCAGTGCTAGAGACCACGTAAGACAGCAAGAGACC. The J gene is TRBJ2-5, the V gene TRBV20-1; a weak D match, TRBD1 (5 bases). The CDR3 is cut off 3 residues early in the read; its end comes from the germline J gene. This CDR3 has 15 amino acids. V lost 0 bases, J lost 2 bases, and 13 bases lay in between. Looked up from germline, CDR1 is DFQATT and CDR2 is SNEGSKA (reference sequence).

As concerns this clone: The missing CDR3 end, 3 residues past where the read stops, is filled in from the germline J gene. This chain uses TRBV7-2 with TRBJ2-7; perhaps TRBD1 as D (5 bases). The germline CDR1 and CDR2 sequences are SGHTA and FQGNSA. Deletions cut 0 bases from V and 0 bases from J, with 18 bases between. This CDR3 region has 18 residues. CDR3 DNA, as far as it was read: TGTGCCAGCAGCTTAGCGCTATCTTGGGGCAGCTCCTCCTACGAG. Protein sequence: CASSLALSWGSSSYE. The entire CDR3 protein is CASSLALSWGSSSYEQYF. Combining the CDR3 with reference TRBV7-2 and TRBJ2-7 gives the whole variable domain GAGVSQSPSNKVTEKGKDVELRCDPISGHTALYWYRQSLGQGLEFLIYFQGNSAPDKSGLPSDRFSAERTGGSVSTLTIQRTQQEDSAVYLCASSLALSWGSSSYEQYFGPGTRLTVT.

This clone was found a few times. The CDR3 is cut off 3 residues early in the read; its end comes from the germline J gene. The chain is built from TRBV19 and TRBJ2-1; D unclear. The CDR3 spans 18 residues. Germline CDR1 and CDR2: LNHDA and SQIVND (reference sequence). V lost 0 bases to trimming and J lost 0 bases, with 15 bases between them. The part of the CDR3 DNA that was read is TGTGCCAGTAGTATAGATTTGAGTGCGGCAGCCTCCTACAATGAG. This codes for CASSIDLSAAASYNE. The entire CDR3 reads CASSIDLSAAASYNEQFF.

This clone was detected only a few times. The missing CDR3 end, 3 residues past where the read stops, is filled in from the germline J gene. The genes are TRBV7-3 and TRBJ2-1; D may correspond to TRBD1 or TRBD2 (7 bases each). V lost 5 bases to trimming and J lost 4 bases, with 18 bases between them. Germline V gene sequence: CDR1 SGHTA, CDR2 FQGTGA. The CDR3 spans 16 residues. CDR3 protein: CASSEGGSGTYNEQFF. CDR3 DNA, as far as it was read: TGTGCCAGCAGCGAAGGGGGCAGCGGGACATACAATGAG.

On this clone: The CDR3 end is not reached by the read, which stops 3 residues before it; the germline J gene fills it in. The gene calls are TRBV19 and TRBJ1-5; 7 nucleotides match TRBD1. The V segment lost 2 bases and the J segment 5 bases; nucleotides outside the gene matches: 9. The CDR3 runs to 16 residues. CDR1 and CDR2 from the germline V gene are LNHDA and SQIVND (reference sequence). The CDR3 DNA, read in part, is TGTGCCAGTAGTATAAGGGTCGGTAGGGGGCATCAGCCC. Amino acid sequence: CASSIRVGRGHQP. The whole CDR3 protein reads CASSIRVGRGHQPQHF.

CDR3 bases read: TGTGCCAGCAGCTTTCTTTCGGGGGTGAACACTGAA. Its protein is CASSFLSGVNTE. The complete CDR3 sequence is CASSFLSGVNTEAFF. The chain is built from TRBV7-9 and TRBJ1-1, with a weak D call TRBD1 (5 bases). The read halts 3 residues ahead of the CDR3 end, with the missing end drawn from the germline J gene. Per germline, CDR1 SEHNR and CDR2 FQNEAQ (reference sequence). The V gene lost 3 bases and the J gene lost 0 bases, with 11 bases spanning the gap. This CDR3 has 15 amino acids.

This clone occurred a few times. The read comes to an end 3 residues before the CDR3 does, leaving the germline J gene to fill in the end. The chain joins TRBV19 to TRBJ1-5; 7 nucleotides match TRBD1. This CDR3 spans 15 amino acids. The germline V gene has CDR1 LNHDA and CDR2 SQIVND (reference sequence). V lost 2 bases to trimming and J lost 3 bases; unmatched junction nucleotides: 4. This CDR3 reads CASSITGVVNQPQHF. CDR3 DNA, as far as it was read: TGTGCCAGTAGTATAACAGGGGTAGTCAATCAGCCC.

About this clone itself: The read falls 3 residues short of the CDR3 end, and the missing part is taken from the germline J gene. The chain carries TRBV2 and TRBJ1-3; weak D call: TRBD1 (5 bases). V was cut by 5 bases and J by 2 bases, with 10 bases left in between. The CDR3 is 14 amino acids. CDR1 is SNHLY, CDR2 FYNNEI, per germline. The part of the CDR3 DNA that was read is TGTGCCAGCAGTTCTCAGGGAACTGGAAACACC. This codes for CASSSQGTGNT. The complete CDR3 sequence is CASSSQGTGNTIYF.

This clone occurred a few times. The read finishes 3 residues shy of the CDR3 end, and the germline J gene is used to complete it. The chain is built from TRBV7-3 and TRBJ2-5; a weak D match, TRBD1 (5 bases). Germline lookup yields CDR1 SGHTA and CDR2 FQGTGA. The CDR3 loop spans 13 amino acids. Trimming left V 6 bases short and J 1 base short, with 9 bases between. The chain's CDR3 is CASSSDSQETQYF. Incomplete CDR3 DNA: TGTGCCAGCAGTTCCGACAGCCAAGAGACC.

This clone was detected ten times or more. Sequencing ends 3 residues short of the CDR3 end; the germline J gene provides the rest. The genes are TRBV6-2 or TRBV6-3 and TRBJ2-5; the match to TRBD1 covers 8 bases. In germline, CDR1 is MNHEY, CDR2 SVGEGT. V lost 8 bases and J lost 5; bases outside the gene matches: 13. The CDR3 runs to 15 residues. The CDR3 DNA, read in part, is TGTGCCAGCCTAAACTCCGGGACAGGAGGGGAGACC. This gives the protein CASLNSGTGGET. The CDR3, in full, reads CASLNSGTGGETQYF.

This clone has just a few counts. CDR3 DNA (partial): TGCAGTGCTAGAGATCTAGCGGGAGTGGGGTACGAG. Protein sequence: CSARDLAGVGYE. The entire CDR3 reads CSARDLAGVGYEQYF. The gene calls are TRBV20-1 and TRBJ2-7, with TRBD2 matching over 10 bases. The read finishes 3 residues shy of the CDR3 end, and the germline J gene is used to complete it. Germline CDR1 is DFQATT and CDR2 is SNEGSKA (reference sequence). With V trimmed by 0 bases and J by 4 bases, 6 bases remained unmatched. This CDR3 is built from 15 residues.

This clone was counted at least ten times. CDR3 DNA (partial): TGCGCCAGCAGCTTGGGGGACATGGCTATGGAGACC. This translates into CASSLGDMAMET. The complete CDR3 reads CASSLGDMAMETQYF. This rearrangement joins TRBV5-1 to TRBJ2-5; a possible D gene is TRBD1 (6 bases). The CDR3 goes on 3 residues after the read ends, and that part is filled in from the germline J gene. CDR3 length: 15 residues. The germline V gene encodes CDR1 SGHRS and CDR2 YFSETQ. V was pared by 0 bases and J by 5 bases, with 14 bases between.

The table lists this clone with a few counts. The read comes to an end 3 residues before the CDR3 does, leaving the germline J gene to fill in the end. The V and J genes are TRBV19 and TRBJ2-7; 10 positions match TRBD2. With 2 bases clipped from V and 2 bases from J, the junction kept 3 bases outside the gene matches. The CDR3 has 15 residues. In germline, CDR1 is LNHDA, CDR2 SQIVND (reference sequence). The DNA read from the CDR3 is TGTGCCAGTAGTATAATAAGCGGGAGGGCCTACGAG. This gives the protein CASSIISGRAYE. The whole CDR3 region reads CASSIISGRAYEQYF.

Comment on this clone: Germline is not matched at one junction end, which may reflect a read error. The CDR3 end is not reached by the read, which stops 3 residues before it; the germline J gene fills it in. The chain uses TRBV7-9 and TRBJ2-5, with TRBD2 matching over 8 bases. The germline V gene encodes CDR1 SEHNR and CDR2 FQNEAQ (reference sequence). CDR3 length: 13 residues. CDR3 bases read: TGTTCCAGCTTTCGACTAGCGCGGAAGACC. This gives the protein CSSFRLARKT. The whole CDR3 region reads CSSFRLARKTQYF.

This clone was counted at least ten times. From the germline J gene comes the end of the CDR3, since the read stops 3 residues before it. The chain has TRBV20-1 and TRBJ1-5; the D gene is possibly TRBD1 (6 bases). Germline V gene sequence: CDR1 DFQATT, CDR2 SNEGSKA (reference sequence). The CDR3 totals 14 residues. V lost 6 bases and J lost 3, with 15 bases in between. The chain's CDR3 is CSANQDRSNQPQHF. The part of the CDR3 DNA that was read is TGCAGTGCCAACCAGGACAGATCCAATCAGCCC.

A few counts support this clone. From the germline J gene comes the end of the CDR3, since the read stops 3 residues before it. Other DNA sequences in the sample encode the same CDR3. The gene calls are TRBV7-2 and TRBJ1-2; 9 bases fit TRBD1. Germline V gives CDR1 SGHTA, CDR2 FQGNSA. The CDR3 spans 14 residues. V was clipped by 2 bases and J by 6 bases; unmatched bases: 4. The CDR3 DNA, read in part, is TGTGCCAGCAGCTTATCGGGACAGGGTAATGGC. Residues: CASSLSGQGNG. The whole CDR3 sequence is CASSLSGQGNGYTF.

As concerns this clone: The CDR3 goes on 3 residues after the read ends, and that part is filled in from the germline J gene. The genes are TRBV7-9 and TRBJ2-5, with 8 bases fitting TRBD1. CDR1 is SEHNR, CDR2 FQNEAQ, per germline (reference sequence). Trimming took 9 bases from V and 0 from J; bases not matched to a gene: 3. The CDR3 runs to 13 residues. CDR3 protein: CARTGAYQETQYF. The DNA read from the CDR3 is TGTGCCAGGACAGGGGCGTACCAAGAGACC.

There are a few counts of this clone. The read ends 3 residues shy of where the CDR3 ends; the end is completed using the germline J gene. The V call is TRBV7-2, the J call TRBJ2-5; a weak D match, TRBD2 (7 bases). Germline V gives CDR1 SGHTA, CDR2 FQGNSA. The CDR3 runs to 14 residues. V dropped 6 bases and J dropped 4 bases, with 15 bases sitting between them. Partial CDR3 DNA: TGTGCCAGCAGGCCCCAGGGAGGGGGAGAGACC. Its protein is CASRPQGGGET. The CDR3 in its entirety is CASRPQGGGETQYF. The whole variable domain, remainder taken from reference TRBV7-2 and TRBJ2-5, is GAGVSQSPSNKVTEKGKDVELRCDPISGHTALYWYRQSLGQGLEFLIYFQGNSAPDKSGLPSDRFSAERTGGSVSTLTIQRTQQEDSAVYLCASRPQGGGETQYFGPGTRLLVL.

As concerns this clone: Sequencing ends 3 residues short of the CDR3 end; the germline J gene provides the rest. This sequence joins TRBV5-6 and TRBJ1-2; D gene uncertain. The CDR3 sequence is 14 residues long. V lost 4 bases to trimming and J lost 5 bases, with 15 bases between them. Germline CDR1 is SGHDT and CDR2 is YYEEEE. CDR3 loop: CASSRRVDWYGYTF. The CDR3 bases that were read are TGTGCCAGCAGCCGGAGGGTGGATTGGTATGGC.

With respect to this clone: Read data end 3 residues before the CDR3 end; the end is taken from the germline J gene. This chain uses TRBV7-8 with TRBJ1-6; maybe TRBD1 (6 bases). The CDR3 length is 16 residues. Germline values: CDR1 SGHVS, CDR2 FQNEAQ. The V gene lost 0 bases and the J gene lost 7 bases, with 13 bases spanning the gap. CDR3 protein: CASSLAYWRGNSPLHF. CDR3 DNA (partial): TGTGCCAGCAGCTTAGCGTATTGGAGGGGGAATTCACCC.

Regarding this clone: At one of its ends the junction is not consistent with the germline gene, which may arise from a read error. CDR3 bases read: TGTTCCAGCAGCTTAGCACAGGCATACGGTGGC. Its translation: CSSSLAQAYGG. The complete CDR3 protein is CSSSLAQAYGGYTF. J is TRBJ1-2 and V is TRBV7-9, with D maybe TRBD1 (5 bases). From the germline J gene comes the end of the CDR3, since the read stops 3 residues before it. Germline V gene data show CDR1 as SEHNR and CDR2 as FQNEAQ (reference sequence). The CDR3 is 14 amino acids.

This clone was counted only a few times. Read data end 3 residues before the CDR3 end; the end is taken from the germline J gene. The chain uses TRBV30 and TRBJ1-4; D is uncertain. In germline, CDR1 is GTSNPN, CDR2 SVGIG (reference sequence). The CDR3 consists of 12 residues. The germline V and J ends were trimmed by 3 bases and 8 bases, with 10 bases remaining between them. The sequenced CDR3 bases are TGTGCCTGGAGCCCTAAGCTAGAAAAA. Its protein is CAWSPKLEK. The whole CDR3 reads CAWSPKLEKLFF.